The source of this T cell receptor (beta chain) is a study of blood T cell repertoires in COVID-19. Profiling relied on immunoSEQ multiplex PCR, and the TCRdb table lists in-frame clones only, not all of them. The data contain a few hundred thousand clones, about nine tenths of them singletons. The CDR3 contains 19 residues. Sequenced material: PBMCs or T cells enriched from blood (not recorded which). The chain has TRBV21-1 and TRBJ2-1; TRBD2 is taken as the D call from the table, unchecked against the DNA. TRBV21-1 is deemed a pseudogene. The TCR was taken from a man aged 25 to 45 in a cohort exposed to, infected with or recovered from COVID-19 (not recorded which). CDR3 nucleotides: TGTGCCAGCCTGCTACCTCCTAAACGCCAGCGACCCCCTTACAATGAGCAGTTCTTC. Its translation is CASLLPPKRQRPPYNEQFF.